The entry below gives a single T cell receptor beta chain sequence along with its context. Per the germline V gene, CDR1 is MNHNY and CDR2 is SVGAGI (reference sequence). The V end was cut by 7 bases, the J end by 6 bases, with 25 bases between. The CDR3 has 16 residues. The record originates from a study of control samples from healthy donors and cancer patients. Data came from immunoSEQ multiplex PCR; TCRdb stores just in-frame clones and leaves some out. This sample yields 60,000 to 75,000 clones, of which around 85% are seen a single time; roughly 6% belongs to the top ten. This chain joins TRBV6-6 and TRBJ2-7; perhaps TRBD1 as D (6 bases). The sample was blood. This sequence originates from a man aged 35-49 years in good health. CDR3 nucleotide sequence: TGTGCCAGCATAAAAGGGCAGGGGAATCTCGTGAGCGAGCAGTACTTC. It translates to CASIKGQGNLVSEQYF.